Listed below are T cell receptor beta chains from one sample, sequenced in a study of beta chain features in type 1 diabetes. The table came from immunoSEQ multiplex PCR; TCRdb's copy has only in-frame clones and leaves some out. The profile covers 300,000 to 350,000 clones, with approximately 15% appearing a single time and nearly 0.015% taken by the ten largest. Input material: naive CD4+ T cells from blood. The receptors originated from a woman younger than 30 with type 1 diabetes. CDR3s leave out the opening cysteine and the closing phenylalanine or tryptophan. The D gene is left open where the match is weak.

CDR3aa: AWSVWLVGTDTQY
v_gene: TRBV30
j_gene: TRBJ2-3
d_gene: -

CDR3aa: ATTRDYSTDTQY
v_gene: TRBV2
j_gene: TRBJ2-3
d_gene: TRBD2

CDR3aa: ASSPDSWGYT
v_gene: TRBV7-2
j_gene: TRBJ1-2
d_gene: -

CDR3aa: ASSIGLAGLRNEQF
v_gene: TRBV19
j_gene: TRBJ2-1
d_gene: TRBD2

CDR3aa: ASSSRGTQY
v_gene: TRBV5-1
j_gene: TRBJ2-5
d_gene: -

CDR3aa: ASSLGRYNEQF
v_gene: TRBV11-3
j_gene: TRBJ2-1
d_gene: -

CDR3aa: ASNELVTDTQY
v_gene: TRBV6-5
j_gene: TRBJ2-3
d_gene: -

CDR3aa: ASLKTRDRDGEQY
v_gene: TRBV2
j_gene: TRBJ2-7
d_gene: TRBD1

CDR3aa: ASREGRNTEAF
v_gene: TRBV5-4
j_gene: TRBJ1-1
d_gene: -

CDR3aa: ASSQDFGHQAF
v_gene: TRBV4-3
j_gene: TRBJ1-1
d_gene: -

CDR3aa: ASSLRGETQY
v_gene: TRBV11-2
j_gene: TRBJ2-5
d_gene: -

CDR3aa: SVERLAGGADTQY
v_gene: TRBV29-1
j_gene: TRBJ2-3
d_gene: TRBD2

CDR3aa: ASSYSGGRSEQY
v_gene: TRBV6-5
j_gene: TRBJ2-7
d_gene: TRBD2

CDR3aa: ASSGGPANSGANVLT
v_gene: TRBV9
j_gene: TRBJ2-6
d_gene: -

CDR3aa: ASSSGVLGRGANTGELF
v_gene: TRBV5-4
j_gene: TRBJ2-2
d_gene: TRBD2

CDR3aa: ASSSDRGRETQY
v_gene: TRBV7-2
j_gene: TRBJ2-5
d_gene: TRBD1

CDR3aa: ASSPTGRKKLSYT
v_gene: TRBV7-8
j_gene: TRBJ1-2
d_gene: TRBD1

CDR3aa: SARTEETQY
v_gene: TRBV20-1
j_gene: TRBJ2-5
d_gene: -

CDR3aa: ASSPLLNQPQH
v_gene: TRBV18
j_gene: TRBJ1-5
d_gene: -

CDR3aa: ASSPGQIYGYT
v_gene: TRBV7-9
j_gene: TRBJ1-2
d_gene: TRBD1

CDR3aa: ASSQARLAGGDNEQF
v_gene: TRBV4-3
j_gene: TRBJ2-1
d_gene: TRBD2

CDR3aa: ASSTSDRVTEAF
v_gene: TRBV18
j_gene: TRBJ1-1
d_gene: TRBD1

CDR3aa: ASSLSGADNEQF
v_gene: TRBV7-3
j_gene: TRBJ2-1
d_gene: -

CDR3aa: ASSQTGNGEAF
v_gene: TRBV5-1
j_gene: TRBJ1-1
d_gene: TRBD1

CDR3aa: ASSRGLAGPAWGTDTQY
v_gene: TRBV14
j_gene: TRBJ2-3
d_gene: TRBD2

CDR3aa: ATSRVHVAASLYAGVAGELF
v_gene: TRBV15
j_gene: TRBJ2-2
d_gene: TRBD2

CDR3aa: ASSDKSRNQPQH
v_gene: TRBV2
j_gene: TRBJ1-5
d_gene: -

CDR3aa: ASSSLDREYYGYT
v_gene: TRBV28
j_gene: TRBJ1-2
d_gene: TRBD1

CDR3aa: ASSPPPGDTQY
v_gene: TRBV18
j_gene: TRBJ2-3
d_gene: -

CDR3aa: ASKRGVENTGELF
v_gene: TRBV5-6
j_gene: TRBJ2-2
d_gene: TRBD2

CDR3aa: ASSIDTWTSGRKNEQF
v_gene: TRBV19
j_gene: TRBJ2-1
d_gene: TRBD2

CDR3aa: ASSLRGSSAGKY
v_gene: TRBV28
j_gene: TRBJ2-7
d_gene: -

CDR3aa: ASSFGTTPGTQY
v_gene: TRBV7-2
j_gene: TRBJ2-5
d_gene: TRBD2

CDR3aa: ASSLAAQGDTQY
v_gene: TRBV5-1
j_gene: TRBJ2-3
d_gene: TRBD1

CDR3aa: ASSSLSSYNEQF
v_gene: TRBV27
j_gene: TRBJ2-1
d_gene: -

CDR3aa: ASSLMGSGRPDTQY
v_gene: TRBV7-8
j_gene: TRBJ2-3
d_gene: TRBD2

CDR3aa: ASSVVGTTEQY
v_gene: TRBV9
j_gene: TRBJ2-7
d_gene: TRBD2

CDR3aa: ASSPRGHSYEQY
v_gene: TRBV19
j_gene: TRBJ2-7
d_gene: -

CDR3aa: ASSQPTRTSGSFDTQY
v_gene: TRBV14
j_gene: TRBJ2-3
d_gene: TRBD2

CDR3aa: AWSTAWGHNTGELF
v_gene: TRBV30
j_gene: TRBJ2-2
d_gene: -

CDR3aa: ASRRDRANTGELF
v_gene: TRBV6-5
j_gene: TRBJ2-2
d_gene: TRBD1

CDR3aa: ASSQDIRVRGT
v_gene: TRBV14
j_gene: TRBJ1-2
d_gene: -

CDR3aa: ASSEEGAGTGELF
v_gene: TRBV2
j_gene: TRBJ2-2
d_gene: -

CDR3aa: ASSPGHLSSYEQY
v_gene: TRBV18
j_gene: TRBJ2-7
d_gene: -

CDR3aa: ASSSFTTSEVYEQY
v_gene: TRBV27
j_gene: TRBJ2-7
d_gene: TRBD2

CDR3aa: ASSSLGTGQY
v_gene: TRBV28
j_gene: TRBJ2-7
d_gene: -

CDR3aa: ASSQVGGLAGEYEQF
v_gene: TRBV4-2
j_gene: TRBJ2-1
d_gene: TRBD2

CDR3aa: ASSPDRGETQY
v_gene: TRBV5-1
j_gene: TRBJ2-5
d_gene: TRBD1

CDR3aa: ASSEYGTGGGYGYT
v_gene: TRBV25-1
j_gene: TRBJ1-2
d_gene: TRBD1

CDR3aa: ASTRDSGETQY
v_gene: TRBV18
j_gene: TRBJ2-5
d_gene: TRBD1